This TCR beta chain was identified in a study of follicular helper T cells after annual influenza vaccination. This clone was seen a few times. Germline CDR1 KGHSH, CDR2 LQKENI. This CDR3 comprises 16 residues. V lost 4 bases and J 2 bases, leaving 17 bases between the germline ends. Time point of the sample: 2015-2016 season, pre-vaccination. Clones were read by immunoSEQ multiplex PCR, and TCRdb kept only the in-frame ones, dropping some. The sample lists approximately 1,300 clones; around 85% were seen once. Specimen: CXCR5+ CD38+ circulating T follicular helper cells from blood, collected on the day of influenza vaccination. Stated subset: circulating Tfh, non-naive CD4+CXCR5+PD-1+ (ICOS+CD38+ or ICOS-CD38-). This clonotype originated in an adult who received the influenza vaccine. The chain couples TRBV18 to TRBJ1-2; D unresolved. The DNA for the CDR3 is TGTGCCAGCTCACGGGAGGACCCCGGGTACAACTATGGCTACACCTTC. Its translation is CASSREDPGYNYGYTF.